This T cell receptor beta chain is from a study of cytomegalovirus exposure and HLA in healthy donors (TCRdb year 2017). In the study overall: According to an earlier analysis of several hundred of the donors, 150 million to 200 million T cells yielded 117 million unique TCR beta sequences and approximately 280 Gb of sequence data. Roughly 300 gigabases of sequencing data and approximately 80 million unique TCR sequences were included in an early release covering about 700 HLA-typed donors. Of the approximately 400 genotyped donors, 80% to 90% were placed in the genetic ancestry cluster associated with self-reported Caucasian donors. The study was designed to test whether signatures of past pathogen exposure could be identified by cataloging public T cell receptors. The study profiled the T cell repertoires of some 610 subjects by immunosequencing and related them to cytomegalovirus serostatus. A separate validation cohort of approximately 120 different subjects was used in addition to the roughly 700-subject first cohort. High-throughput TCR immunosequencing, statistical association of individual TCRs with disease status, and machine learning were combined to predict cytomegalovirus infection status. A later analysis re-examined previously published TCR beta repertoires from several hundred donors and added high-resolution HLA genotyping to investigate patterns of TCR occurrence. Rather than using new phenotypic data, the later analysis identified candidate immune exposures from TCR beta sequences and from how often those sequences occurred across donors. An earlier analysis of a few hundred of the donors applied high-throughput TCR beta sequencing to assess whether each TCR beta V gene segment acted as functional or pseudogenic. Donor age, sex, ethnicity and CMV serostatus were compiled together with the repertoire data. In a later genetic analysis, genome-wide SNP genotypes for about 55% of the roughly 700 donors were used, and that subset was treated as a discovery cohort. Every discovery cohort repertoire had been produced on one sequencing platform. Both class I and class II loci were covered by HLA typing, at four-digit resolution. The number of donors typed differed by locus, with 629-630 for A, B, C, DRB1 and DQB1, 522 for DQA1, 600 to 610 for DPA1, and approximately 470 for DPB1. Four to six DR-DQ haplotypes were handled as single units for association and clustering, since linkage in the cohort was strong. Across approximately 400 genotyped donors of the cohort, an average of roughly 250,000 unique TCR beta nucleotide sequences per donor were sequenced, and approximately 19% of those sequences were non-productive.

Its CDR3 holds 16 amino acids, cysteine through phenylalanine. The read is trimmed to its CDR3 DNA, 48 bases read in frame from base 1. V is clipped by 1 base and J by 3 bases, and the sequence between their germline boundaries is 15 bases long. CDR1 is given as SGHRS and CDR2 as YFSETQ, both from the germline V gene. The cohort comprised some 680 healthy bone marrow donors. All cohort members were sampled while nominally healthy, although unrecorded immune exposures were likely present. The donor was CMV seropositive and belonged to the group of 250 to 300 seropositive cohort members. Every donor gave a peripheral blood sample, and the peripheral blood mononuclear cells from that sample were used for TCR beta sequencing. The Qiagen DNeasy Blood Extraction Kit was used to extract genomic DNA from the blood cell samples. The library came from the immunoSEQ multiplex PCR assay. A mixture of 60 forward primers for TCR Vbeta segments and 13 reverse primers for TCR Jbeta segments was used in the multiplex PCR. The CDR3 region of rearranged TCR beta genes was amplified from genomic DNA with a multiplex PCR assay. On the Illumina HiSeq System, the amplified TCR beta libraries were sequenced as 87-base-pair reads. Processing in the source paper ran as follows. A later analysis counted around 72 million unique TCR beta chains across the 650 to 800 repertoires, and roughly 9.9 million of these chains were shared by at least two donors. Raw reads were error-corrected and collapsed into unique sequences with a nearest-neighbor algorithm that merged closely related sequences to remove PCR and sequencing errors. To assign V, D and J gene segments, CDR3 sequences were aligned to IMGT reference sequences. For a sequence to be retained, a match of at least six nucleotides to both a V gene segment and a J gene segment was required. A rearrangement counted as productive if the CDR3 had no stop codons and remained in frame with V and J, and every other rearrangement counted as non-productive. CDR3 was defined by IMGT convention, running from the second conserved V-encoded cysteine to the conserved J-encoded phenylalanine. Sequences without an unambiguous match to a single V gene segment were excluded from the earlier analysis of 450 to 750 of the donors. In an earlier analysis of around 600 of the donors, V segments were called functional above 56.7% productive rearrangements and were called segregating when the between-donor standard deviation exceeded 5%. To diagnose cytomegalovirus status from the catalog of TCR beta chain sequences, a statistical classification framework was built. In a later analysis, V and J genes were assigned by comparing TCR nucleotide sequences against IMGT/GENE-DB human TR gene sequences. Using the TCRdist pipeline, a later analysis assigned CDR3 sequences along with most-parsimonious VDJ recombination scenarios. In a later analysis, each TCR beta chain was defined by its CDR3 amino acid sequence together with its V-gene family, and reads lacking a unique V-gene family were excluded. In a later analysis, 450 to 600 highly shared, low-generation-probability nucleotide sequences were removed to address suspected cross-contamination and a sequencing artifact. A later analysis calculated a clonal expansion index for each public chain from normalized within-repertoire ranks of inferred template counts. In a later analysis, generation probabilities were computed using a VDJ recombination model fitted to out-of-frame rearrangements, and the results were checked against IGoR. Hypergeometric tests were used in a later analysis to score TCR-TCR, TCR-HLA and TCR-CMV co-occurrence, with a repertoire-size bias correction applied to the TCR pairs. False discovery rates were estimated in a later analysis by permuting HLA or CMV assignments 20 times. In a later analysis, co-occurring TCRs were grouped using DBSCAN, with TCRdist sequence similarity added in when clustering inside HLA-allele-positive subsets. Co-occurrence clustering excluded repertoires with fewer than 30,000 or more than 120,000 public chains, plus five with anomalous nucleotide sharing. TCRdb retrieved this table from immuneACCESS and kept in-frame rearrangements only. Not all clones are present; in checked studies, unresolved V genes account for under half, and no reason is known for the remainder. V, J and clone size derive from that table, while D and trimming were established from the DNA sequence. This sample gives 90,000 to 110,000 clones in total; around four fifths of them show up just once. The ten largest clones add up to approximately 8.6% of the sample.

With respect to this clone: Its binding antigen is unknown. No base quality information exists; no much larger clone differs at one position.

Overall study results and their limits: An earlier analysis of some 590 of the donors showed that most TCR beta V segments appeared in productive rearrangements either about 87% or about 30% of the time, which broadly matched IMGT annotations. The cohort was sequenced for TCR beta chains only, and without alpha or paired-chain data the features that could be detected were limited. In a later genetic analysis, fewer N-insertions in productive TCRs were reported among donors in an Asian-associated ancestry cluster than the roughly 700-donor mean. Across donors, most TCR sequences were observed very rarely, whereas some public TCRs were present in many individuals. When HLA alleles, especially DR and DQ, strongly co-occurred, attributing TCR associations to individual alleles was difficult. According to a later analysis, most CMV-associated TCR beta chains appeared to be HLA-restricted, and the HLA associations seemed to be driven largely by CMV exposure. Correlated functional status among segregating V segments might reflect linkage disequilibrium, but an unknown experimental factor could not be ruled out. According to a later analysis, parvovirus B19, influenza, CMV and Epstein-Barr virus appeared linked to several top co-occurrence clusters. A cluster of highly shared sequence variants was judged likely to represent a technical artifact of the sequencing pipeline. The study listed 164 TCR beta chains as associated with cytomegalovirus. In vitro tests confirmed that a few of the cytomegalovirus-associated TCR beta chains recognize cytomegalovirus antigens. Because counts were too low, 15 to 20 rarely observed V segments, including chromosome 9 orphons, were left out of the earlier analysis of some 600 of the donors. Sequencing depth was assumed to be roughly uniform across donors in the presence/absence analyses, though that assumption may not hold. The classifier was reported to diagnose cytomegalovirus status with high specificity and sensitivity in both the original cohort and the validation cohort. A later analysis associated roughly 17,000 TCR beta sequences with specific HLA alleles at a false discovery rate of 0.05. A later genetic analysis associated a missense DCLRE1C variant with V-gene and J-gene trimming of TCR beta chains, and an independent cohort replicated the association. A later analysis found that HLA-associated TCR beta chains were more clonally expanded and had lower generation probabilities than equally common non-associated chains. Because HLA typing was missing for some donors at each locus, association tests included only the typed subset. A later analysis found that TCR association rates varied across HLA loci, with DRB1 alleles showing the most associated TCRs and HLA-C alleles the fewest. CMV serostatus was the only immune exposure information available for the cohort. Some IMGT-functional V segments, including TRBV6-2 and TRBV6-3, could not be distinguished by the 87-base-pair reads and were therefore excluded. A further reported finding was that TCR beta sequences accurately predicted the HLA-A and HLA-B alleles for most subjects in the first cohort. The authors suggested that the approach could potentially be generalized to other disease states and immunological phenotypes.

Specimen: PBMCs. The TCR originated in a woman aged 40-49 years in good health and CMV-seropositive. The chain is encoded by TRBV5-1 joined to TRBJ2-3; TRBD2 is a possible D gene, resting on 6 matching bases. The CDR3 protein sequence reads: CASSLQGRIWTDTQYF. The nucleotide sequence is TGCGCCAGCAGCTTGCAAGGGAGGATTTGGACAGATACGCAGTATTTT.